The entry below describes one T cell receptor (beta chain). The CDR3 extends over 12 amino acids. CDR1 and CDR2 (germline): SNHLY, FYNNEI. V was pared by 8 bases and J by 8 bases, with 5 bases of the junction left unmatched. This table comes from immunoSEQ multiplex PCR, and its TCRdb copy is limited to in-frame clones, with some not included. The data contain about 240,000 clones, roughly 80% of them seen just once; the ten biggest clones take up around 12%. This record belongs to a study of blood T cell repertoires in COVID-19. The wider study: T cells, B-cell-depleted T cells, or PBMCs provided the cDNA or gDNA that served as material.

This receptor was obtained from a woman in her sixties or seventies with active or convalescent COVID-19. V is TRBV2 and J is TRBJ1-2; TRBD1 matches 10 bases. Sequencing was performed on peripheral blood. CDR3 bases: TGTGCCAGCGGATGGACAGGGGGAGGCTACACCTTC. Amino acid sequence: CASGWTGGGYTF.